What follows is one TCR beta chain and its context. There are many counts of this clonotype. What antigen it recognizes has not been identified. Per-base quality was not reported, and no clone a single base away is much larger than it. These data are taken from a study of T-cell reconstitution after alpha-beta-depleted transplantation in children (dated by TCRdb to the mid-2010s). General notes on the study: Using TCR repertoire profiling, the study quantitatively followed how T-cell immune reconstitution unfolded in children after TCRalphabeta/CD19-depleted allogeneic hematopoietic cell transplantation.

Summary of the overall study and its limitations: Over the following months the frequencies of hyperexpanded clones went down, and after one year T-cell counts and TCRbeta diversity were mostly credited to newly produced T cells. The high TCRbeta diversity at day 60 in some patients was ascribed to recipient T cells and intrathymic progenitors that had survived conditioning. Apparently early alphabetaT-cell count recovery about two months after transplant reportedly relied on only several hundred rapidly expanded clones derived from non-depleted graft cells.

Per the germline V gene, MGHRA is the CDR1 and YSYEKL is the CDR2. The junction carries 14 bases between V and J, which are trimmed by 2 bases and 0 bases respectively. The CDR3, from cysteine to phenylalanine, totals 17 residues. The CDR3 DNA has 51 bases and is translated from base 1. Libraries were built with PCR. TCRdb shows the sequencer as Illumina HiSeq 2500. To normalize quantification of the TCRbeta repertoire, the TCR libraries were built with molecular barcoding that relied on unique molecular identifiers. TCRdb's own reprocessing of the public reads used fastp at Q25 and MiXCR and kept productive beta chains. One record per CDR3 amino acid sequence lists the most common genes and DNA. This sample comprises roughly 180,000 distinct CDR3 sequences, 11% of them detected only once. The ten top clones hold less than 15% of the sample. The intended sense of this specimen's treatment or condition label: allogeneic hematopoietic cell transplantation with graft depleted of TCRalphabeta T cells and CD19 B cells. The children who served as transplant recipients had been given grafts of TCRalphabeta/CD19-depleted allogeneic hematopoietic cells.

The sequence derives from a boy aged 2-9 years with acute myeloid leukemia, due to receive a stem cell transplant. Source: PBMCs, taken before TCRalphabeta/CD19-depleted stem cell transplant. This sequence uses TRBV4-1 and TRBJ1-3; the D gene identity is not certain. The CDR3 loop reads CASSQTPTRDSGNTIYF. DNA sequence: TGCGCCAGCAGCCAAACTCCGACACGAGACTCTGGAAACACCATATATTTT.